This TCR beta chain comes out of a study of T cells in Graves' hyperthyroidism and ophthalmopathy. Study results and caveats: Progression to ophthalmopathy was predicted a median of approximately 6.4 months early. In blood, most of the thyroid clonotypes expanded above 0.001 were also present.

Researchers took RNA transcripts and amplified the TCR beta CDR3 regions from them. Carried out on the TCR CDR3, a first-round RT-PCR used the HTBI primer set. TCRdb re-analysed the multiplex PCR reads in MiXCR, keeping a single row per CDR3 protein. The sample lists hundreds of thousands of distinct CDR3 sequences; 14% were seen once. Trimming left V 4 bases short and J 7 bases short, with 7 bases between. Per the germline V gene, CDR1 is LGHDT and CDR2 is YNNKEL (reference sequence). The CDR3 length is 12 residues. This clonotype was recorded many times. Its target is not known. Stable Graves' hyperthyroidism denoted no ophthalmopathy progression over 18 months. On the basis of clinical symptoms, serum thyroxine and TRAb, thyroid ultrasound and orbital computed tomography, diagnoses were made.

The TCR originated in a woman in her 40s with Graves' hyperthyroidism. The V and J genes are TRBV3-1 and TRBJ2-2; no definite D call. The sample taken for sequencing was blood. In DNA, the CDR3 is TGTGCCAGCAGCCCCTTGGTCGGGGAGCTGTTTTTT. The encoded protein is CASSPLVGELFF.